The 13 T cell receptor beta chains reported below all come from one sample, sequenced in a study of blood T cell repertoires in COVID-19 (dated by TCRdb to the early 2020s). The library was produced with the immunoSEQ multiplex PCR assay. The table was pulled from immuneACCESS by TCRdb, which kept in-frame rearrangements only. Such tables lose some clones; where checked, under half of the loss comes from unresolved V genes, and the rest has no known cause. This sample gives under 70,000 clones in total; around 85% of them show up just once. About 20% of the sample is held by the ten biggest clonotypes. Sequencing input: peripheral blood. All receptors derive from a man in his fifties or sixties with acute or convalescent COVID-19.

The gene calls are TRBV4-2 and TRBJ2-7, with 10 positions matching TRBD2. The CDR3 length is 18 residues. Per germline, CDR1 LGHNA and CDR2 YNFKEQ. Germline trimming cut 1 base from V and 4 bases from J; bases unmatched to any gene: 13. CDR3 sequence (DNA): TGTGCCAGCAGCCAAGGTCCTCGAGTAGCGGGGGGCATTTACGAGCAGTACTTC. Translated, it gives CASSQGPRVAGGIYEQYF.

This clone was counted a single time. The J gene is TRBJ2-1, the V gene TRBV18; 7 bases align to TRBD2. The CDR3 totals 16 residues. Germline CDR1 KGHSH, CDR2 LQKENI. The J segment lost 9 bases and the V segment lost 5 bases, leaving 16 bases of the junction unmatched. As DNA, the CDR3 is TGTGCCAGCTCATCAAGAGCAGGTGGGAGGGCCGTTGAGCAGTTCTTC. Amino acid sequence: CASSSRAGGRAVEQFF. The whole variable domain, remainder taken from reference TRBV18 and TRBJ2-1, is NAGVMQNPRHLVRRRGQEARLRCSPMKGHSHVYWYRQLPEEGLKFMVYLQKENIIDESGMPKERFSAEFPKEGPSILRIQQVVRGDSAAYFCASSSRAGGRAVEQFFGPGTRLTVL.

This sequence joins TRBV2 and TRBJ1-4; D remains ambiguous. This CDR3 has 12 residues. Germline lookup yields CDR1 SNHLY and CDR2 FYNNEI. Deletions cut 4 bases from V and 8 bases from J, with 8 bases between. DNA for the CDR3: TGTGCCAGCAGTGCAAGCCGGGAAAAACTGTTTTTT. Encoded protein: CASSASREKLFF. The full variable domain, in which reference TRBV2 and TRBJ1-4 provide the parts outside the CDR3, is EPEVTQTPSHQVTQMGQEVILRCVPISNHLYFYWYRQILGQKVEFLVSFYNNEISEKSEIFDDQFSVERPDGSNFTLKIRSTKLEDSAMYFCASSASREKLFFGSGTQLSVL.

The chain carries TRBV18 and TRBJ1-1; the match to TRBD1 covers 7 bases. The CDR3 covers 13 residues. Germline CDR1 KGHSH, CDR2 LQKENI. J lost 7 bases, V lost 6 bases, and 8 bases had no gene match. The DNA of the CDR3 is TGTGCCAGCTCCCTTACAGGGGTGAATGAAGCTTTCTTT. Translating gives CASSLTGVNEAFF.

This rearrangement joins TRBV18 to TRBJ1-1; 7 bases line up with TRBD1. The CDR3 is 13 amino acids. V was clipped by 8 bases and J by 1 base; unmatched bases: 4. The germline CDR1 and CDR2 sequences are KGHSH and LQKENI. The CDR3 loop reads CASGGTANTEAFF. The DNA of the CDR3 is TGTGCCAGCGGCGGGACAGCGAACACTGAAGCTTTCTTT.

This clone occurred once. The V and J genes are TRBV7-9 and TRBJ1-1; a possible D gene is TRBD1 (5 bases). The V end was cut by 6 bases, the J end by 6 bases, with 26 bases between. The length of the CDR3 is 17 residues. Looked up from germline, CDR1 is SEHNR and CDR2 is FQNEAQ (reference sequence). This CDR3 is CASRSGGDSGGAAEAFF. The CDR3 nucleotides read TGTGCCAGCAGGAGTGGGGGGGACTCCGGCGGGGCGGCTGAAGCTTTCTTT.

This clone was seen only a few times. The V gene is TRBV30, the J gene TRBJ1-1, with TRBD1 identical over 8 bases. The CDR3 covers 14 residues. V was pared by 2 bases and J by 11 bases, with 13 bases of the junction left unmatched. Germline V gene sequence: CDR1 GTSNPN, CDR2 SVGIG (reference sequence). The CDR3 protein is CAWSTGQASKGAFF. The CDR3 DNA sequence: TGTGCCTGGAGTACGGGACAGGCTTCCAAGGGGGCTTTCTTT.

This chain's CDR3 is CASSLTGEHNEQFF. CDR3 sequence (DNA): TGTGCCAGCAGCTTAACAGGGGAACACAATGAGCAGTTCTTC. The V call is TRBV7-3, the J call TRBJ2-1, with D perhaps TRBD1 (5 bases). V was pared by 0 bases and J by 5 bases, with 8 bases between. Germline V gene lookup returns CDR1 SGHTA and CDR2 FQGTGA. The CDR3 covers 14 residues.

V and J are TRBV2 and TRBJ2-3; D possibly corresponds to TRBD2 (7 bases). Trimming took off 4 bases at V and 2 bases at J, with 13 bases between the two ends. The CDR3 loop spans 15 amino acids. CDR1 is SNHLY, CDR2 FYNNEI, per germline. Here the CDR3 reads CASSGAGANTDTQYF. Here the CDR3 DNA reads TGTGCCAGCAGTGGGGCGGGGGCCAACACAGATACGCAGTATTTT.

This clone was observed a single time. The CDR3 DNA follows: TGTGCCAGCAGCTTGGTCTTCCGGACAGGGAGCACCGGGGAGCTGTTTTTT. Translating it yields CASSLVFRTGSTGELFF. The rearrangement links TRBV5-8 to TRBJ2-2; 8 bases agree with TRBD1. CDR3 length equals 17 residues. Germline CDR1 SGHTS, CDR2 YDEGEE. V shed 0 bases and J 4 bases; nucleotides not matched to a gene: 8.

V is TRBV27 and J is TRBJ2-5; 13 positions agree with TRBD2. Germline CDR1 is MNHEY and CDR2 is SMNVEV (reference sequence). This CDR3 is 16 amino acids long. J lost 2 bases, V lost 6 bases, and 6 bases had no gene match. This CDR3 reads CASRGLAGRGQETQYF. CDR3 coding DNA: TGTGCCAGCAGGGGACTAGCGGGGAGGGGTCAAGAGACCCAGTACTTC.

CDR3 in DNA: TGTGCCTGGAGTGAAGAGCCGAAAGTCTACGAGCAGTACTTC. It is translated as CAWSEEPKVYEQYF. This chain connects TRBV30 to TRBJ2-7, with unresolved D. Germline CDR1 reads GTSNPN; CDR2 reads SVGIG (reference sequence). The CDR3 loop spans 14 amino acids. Trimming cost V 1 base and J 3 bases, with 13 bases left between them.

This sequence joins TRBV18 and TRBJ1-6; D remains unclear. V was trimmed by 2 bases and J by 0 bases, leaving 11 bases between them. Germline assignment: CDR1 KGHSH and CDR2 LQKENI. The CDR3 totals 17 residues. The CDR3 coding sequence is TGTGCCAGCTCACCATTAAAGCTGAGCTCCTATAATTCACCCCTCCACTTT. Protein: CASSPLKLSSYNSPLHF.